Below, one T cell receptor (beta chain) is given with its context. Trimming removed 9 bases at V and 5 bases at J, with 5 bases between. The CDR3 has 10 amino acids. Germline loops: CDR1 WNHNN, CDR2 SYGVQD (reference sequence). The source of the sample is a study of blood T cell repertoires in COVID-19. On the study more broadly: Acute and convalescent COVID-19 specimens originated in the United States, Italy and Spain. Sources were T cells, B-cell-depleted T cells, or PBMCs; the material itself was cDNA or gDNA.

Source study methods: Counts of nucleated cells, estimated from reference gene primer amplification, were obtained. Profiled with immunoSEQ multiplex PCR; TCRdb holds only in-frame clones, not every one. Clone size and the V and J calls come from that table; the DNA yielded D and trimming. The sample holds about 100,000 clones, roughly 81% seen once. Sequenced input: peripheral blood. The sequence was obtained from a man between 40 and 49 years old with active or convalescent COVID-19. The V and J genes are TRBV10-1 and TRBJ2-1; D not certain. CDR3: CASPNNEQFF. In DNA form, the CDR3 reads TGCGCCAGTCCCAACAATGAGCAGTTCTTC.